Presented here are 19 T cell receptor beta chains from one specimen sequenced in a study of blood T cells in healthy people across ages. Primers used in a second PCR of about 7 to 12 cycles were a sample-barcoded 5' primer and a J-beta primer mix. TCRdb processed the 5' RACE reads anew with MiXCR; each CDR3 protein has one entry. The data contain hundreds of thousands of distinct CDR3 sequences, 24% of them singletons. These data were likewise used in another study, on T cells of mothers and their children.

The sequenced sample consisted of blood. The receptors come from a boy younger than 18 in good health.

The gene calls are TRBV7-3 and TRBJ2-5, with 9 bases aligning to TRBD2. Unmatched junction bases numbered 3, after V lost 0 bases and J lost 4 bases. The germline gives CDR1 SGHTA, CDR2 FQGTGA. The CDR3 runs 15 residues. CDR3 bases: TGTGCCAGCAGCTTAACAGCGGGAGGTGGAGAGACCCAGTACTTC. Protein sequence: CASSLTAGGGETQYF.

This chain connects TRBV29-1 to TRBJ2-7; no firm D call. The CDR3 spans 11 residues. V was clipped by 6 bases and J by 4 bases, with 10 bases between them. Germline lookup yields CDR1 SQVTM and CDR2 ANQGSEA. CDR3 DNA sequence: TGCAGCGTGGGGAAAGGGTACGAGCAGTACTTC. It yields the protein CSVGKGYEQYF.

This clonotype was seen only a few times. The chain employs TRBV6-2 or TRBV6-3 and TRBJ2-6; TRBD1 aligns across 11 bases. The CDR3 consists of 17 residues. Germline CDR1 and CDR2: MNHEY and SVGEGT. The V segment lost 6 bases and the J segment 3 bases; nucleotides outside the gene matches: 7. This chain's CDR3 is CASSQRDRGFGANVLTF. The DNA of the CDR3 is TGTGCCAGCAGCCAACGGGACAGGGGGTTTGGGGCCAACGTCCTGACTTTC.

This chain connects TRBV5-8 to TRBJ2-5; TRBD2 agrees at 7 bases. Germline values: CDR1 SGHTS, CDR2 YDEGEE. CDR3 length: 18 residues. V lost 0 bases and J lost 2; bases outside the gene matches: 13. CDR3 DNA sequence: TGTGCCAGCAGCTTGGTCAAGTGGCTAGCGGCCGAACAAGAGACCCAGTACTTC. It translates to CASSLVKWLAAEQETQYF.

This clonotype was observed a single time. The chain recombines TRBV20-1 with TRBJ2-4, with TRBD1 matching over 8 bases. This CDR3 has 11 amino acids. The ends lost 1 base at V and 16 bases at J; junction bases unmatched: 6. Germline V CDR1 and CDR2: DFQATT, SNEGSKA (reference sequence). Written as DNA, the CDR3 is TGCAGTGCTAGAGCGGGACAGGCCCGTTACTTC. It codes for CSARAGQARYF.

The rearrangement joins TRBV20-1 to TRBJ2-5; no clear D gene. Per the germline V gene, CDR1 is DFQATT and CDR2 is SNEGSKA (reference sequence). This CDR3 spans 13 amino acids. V was trimmed by 7 bases and J by 6 bases, leaving 18 bases between them. The CDR3 reads CSVQPIVGQTQYF. The CDR3 nucleotides are TGCAGTGTTCAGCCTATCGTAGGACAGACCCAGTACTTC.

This chain uses TRBV7-6 with TRBJ1-1; D not resolved. V lost 6 bases and J lost 5, with 13 bases in between. The CDR3 totals 13 residues. Germline values: CDR1 SGHVS, CDR2 FNYEAQ. This CDR3 is CASRGPLETEAFF. DNA of the CDR3: TGTGCCAGCAGGGGTCCATTGGAAACTGAAGCTTTCTTT. Using reference TRBV7-6 and TRBJ1-1 for the parts outside the CDR3, the full variable domain is GAGVSQSPRYKVTKRGQDVALRCDPISGHVSLYWYRQALGQGPEFLTYFNYEAQQDKSGLPNDRFSAERPEGSISTLTIQRTEQRDSAMYRCASRGPLETEAFFGQGTRLTVV.

This clonotype was seen a handful of times. The chain is built from TRBV4-1 and TRBJ2-5; D unclear. Germline V gene sequence: CDR1 MGHRA, CDR2 YSYEKL. The V end lost 4 bases, the J end lost 5 bases, and 11 bases lay between the germline ends. This CDR3 is built from 13 residues. The CDR3 DNA follows: TGCGCCAGCAGCCGTAGAATCGGGGAGACCCAGTACTTC. Residues: CASSRRIGETQYF.

This clonotype occurred a few times. In DNA, the CDR3 is TGTGCCAGCAGTGAATCCGACGGAATCACAGATACGCAGTATTTT. It is translated as CASSESDGITDTQYF. This chain links TRBV25-1 with TRBJ2-3, with no clear D. Germline-derived CDR1 and CDR2 are MGHDK and SYGVNS. The CDR3 extends over 15 amino acids. The V and J ends lost 1 base and 2 bases respectively, with 10 bases between them.

The V and J genes are TRBV9 and TRBJ2-5; D possibly corresponds to TRBD2 (5 bases). Between the trimmed V and J ends, which lost 3 bases and 0 bases, there was a span of 15 bases. CDR1 is SGDLS and CDR2 is YYNGEE in the germline V gene. CDR3 length equals 16 residues. CDR3 DNA: TGTGCCAGCAGCGGGCTAGCCCTAGGGCACCAAGAGACCCAGTACTTC. Protein product: CASSGLALGHQETQYF.

This clonotype was counted a few times. This chain joins TRBV19 and TRBJ2-7, with a possible D match to TRBD2 (6 bases). The germline gives CDR1 LNHDA, CDR2 SQIVND (reference sequence). Trimming took 0 bases from V and 6 from J, leaving 12 bases between them. This CDR3 is built from 14 residues. The DNA for the CDR3 is TGTGCCAGTAGTATAGATCCCCGGGGGATCGAGCAGTACTTC. As protein: CASSIDPRGIEQYF.

This clonotype was seen many times. This sequence joins TRBV6-6 and TRBJ1-4, with a possible D match to TRBD1 (6 bases). The CDR3 totals 15 residues. The V end was cut by 6 bases, the J end by 8 bases, with 19 bases between. Germline V gives CDR1 MNHNY, CDR2 SVGAGI (reference sequence). CDR3 nucleotide sequence: TGTGCCAGCAGCCCCCCGGGTGGGGGCCGGGAAAAACTGTTTTTT. Protein sequence: CASSPPGGGREKLFF.

This clonotype has only a few counts. The J gene is TRBJ2-5, the V gene TRBV12-3 or TRBV12-4, with a tentative D call TRBD2 (5 bases). The J call may be mistaken, given a closer DNA end match to TRBJ2-1. The CDR3 is made up of 12 amino acids. The CDR3 protein is CASGTSADEQFF. CDR3 DNA: TGTGCCAGCGGCACTAGTGCGGATGAGCAGTTCTTC.

The CDR3 loop reads CAGADRVTKYEQYF. CDR3 coding DNA: TGCGCCGGCGCCGACAGGGTAACGAAATACGAGCAGTACTTC. V gene TRBV10-2 combines with J gene TRBJ2-7; 7 positions agree with TRBD1. Germline V CDR1 and CDR2: WSHSY, SAAADI. Losses at the gene ends were 11 bases for V and 4 bases for J; bases not matched to a gene: 14. CDR3 size: 14 residues.

This sequence joins TRBV5-1 and TRBJ2-5, with D unresolved. Trimming took 5 bases from V and 4 from J, leaving 9 bases between them. The CDR3 has 12 amino acids. Germline V gene lookup returns CDR1 SGHRS and CDR2 YFSETQ. The CDR3 DNA is TGCGCCAGCAGTCCGGATGGAGAGACCCAGTACTTC. This translates into CASSPDGETQYF.

This clonotype was seen more than once but under ten times. The rearrangement joins TRBV5-1 to TRBJ2-7; D might be TRBD2 (5 bases). The V gene's germline CDR1 is SGHRS and CDR2 YFSETQ. V dropped 0 bases and J dropped 6 bases, with 13 bases sitting between them. CDR3 length: 14 amino acids. CDR3 sequence: CASSLDGKPSEQYF. CDR3 DNA: TGCGCCAGCAGCTTGGACGGGAAACCCTCCGAGCAGTACTTC.

This clonotype showed up just a few times. This chain joins TRBV6-6 and TRBJ1-1; 8 bases match TRBD1. The CDR3 covers 14 residues. Germline V gene data show CDR1 as MNHNY and CDR2 as SVGAGI (reference sequence). V shed 6 bases, J shed 3 bases, and the junction held 6 bases outside the gene matches. The CDR3 is CASRLQGGDTEAFF. CDR3 nucleotide sequence: TGTGCCAGCAGACTACAGGGGGGGGACACTGAAGCTTTCTTT.

This clonotype was seen a handful of times. The chain is built from TRBV5-1 and TRBJ1-2, with D perhaps TRBD1 (6 bases). There are 13 residues in the CDR3. V gave up 5 bases and J gave up 5 bases, with 13 bases separating them. CDR1 and CDR2 (germline): SGHRS, YFSETQ. CDR3 amino acids: CASRRDIGYGYTF. DNA for the CDR3: TGCGCCAGCAGGCGGGACATCGGGTATGGCTACACCTTC.

The chain uses TRBV19 and TRBJ2-6; TRBD2 agrees at 7 bases. The CDR3 covers 17 residues. With V trimmed by 6 bases and J by 0 bases, 8 bases remained unmatched. CDR1 and CDR2 (germline): LNHDA, SQIVND (reference sequence). The CDR3 sequence is CASRLAGLSSGANVLTF. CDR3 DNA sequence: TGTGCCAGTAGGCTGGCGGGACTAAGCTCTGGGGCCAACGTCCTGACTTTC.